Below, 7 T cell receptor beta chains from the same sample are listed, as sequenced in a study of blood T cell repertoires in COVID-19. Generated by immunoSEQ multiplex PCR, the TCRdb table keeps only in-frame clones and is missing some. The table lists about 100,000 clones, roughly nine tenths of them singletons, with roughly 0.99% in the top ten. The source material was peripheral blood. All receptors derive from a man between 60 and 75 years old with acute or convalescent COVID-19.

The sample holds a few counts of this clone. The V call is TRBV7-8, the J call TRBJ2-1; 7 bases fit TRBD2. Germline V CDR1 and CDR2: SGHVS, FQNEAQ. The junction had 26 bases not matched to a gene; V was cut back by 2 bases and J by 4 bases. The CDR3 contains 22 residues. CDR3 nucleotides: TGTGCCAGCAGCTTACCCTCAATCCGGCCCCCCGTAACTAGAGCGGGGTACAATGAGCAGTTCTTC. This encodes CASSLPSIRPPVTRAGYNEQFF.

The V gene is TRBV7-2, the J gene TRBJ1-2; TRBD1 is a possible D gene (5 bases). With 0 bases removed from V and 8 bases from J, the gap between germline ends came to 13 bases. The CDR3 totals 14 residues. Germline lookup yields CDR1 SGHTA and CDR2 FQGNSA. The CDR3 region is CASSLAAKGYGYTF. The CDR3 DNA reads TGTGCCAGCAGCTTAGCGGCCAAGGGGTACGGCTACACCTTC.

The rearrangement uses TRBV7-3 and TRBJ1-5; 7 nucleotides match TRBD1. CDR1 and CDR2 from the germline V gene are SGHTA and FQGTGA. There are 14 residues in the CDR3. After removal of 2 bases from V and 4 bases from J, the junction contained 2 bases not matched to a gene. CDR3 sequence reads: CASSLSGGNQPQHF. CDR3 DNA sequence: TGTGCCAGCAGCTTATCAGGGGGGAATCAGCCCCAGCATTTT.

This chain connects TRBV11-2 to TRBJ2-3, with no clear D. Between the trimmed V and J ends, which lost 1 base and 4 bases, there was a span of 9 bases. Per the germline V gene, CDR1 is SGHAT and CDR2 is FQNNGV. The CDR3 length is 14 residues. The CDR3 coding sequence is TGTGCCAGCAGCTTAGGTATTACTGCAGATACGCAGTATTTT. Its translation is CASSLGITADTQYF.

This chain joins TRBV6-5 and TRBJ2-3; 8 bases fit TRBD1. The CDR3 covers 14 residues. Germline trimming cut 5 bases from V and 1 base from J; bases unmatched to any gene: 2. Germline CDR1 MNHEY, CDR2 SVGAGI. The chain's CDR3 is CASSMGQGTDTQYF. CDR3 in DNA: TGTGCCAGCAGTATGGGACAGGGCACAGATACGCAGTATTTT.

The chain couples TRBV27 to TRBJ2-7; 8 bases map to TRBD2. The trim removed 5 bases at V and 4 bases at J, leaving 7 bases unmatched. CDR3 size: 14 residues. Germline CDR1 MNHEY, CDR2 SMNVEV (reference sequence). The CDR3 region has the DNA TGTGCCAGCAGTGATAGCGGGACACCGTACGAGCAGTACTTC. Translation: CASSDSGTPYEQYF.

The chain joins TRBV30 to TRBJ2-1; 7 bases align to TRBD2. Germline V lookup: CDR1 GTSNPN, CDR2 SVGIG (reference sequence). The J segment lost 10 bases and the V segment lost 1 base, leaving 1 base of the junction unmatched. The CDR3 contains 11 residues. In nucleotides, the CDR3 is TGTGCCTGGAGTGCTAGCGGAGAGCAGTTCTTC. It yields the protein CAWSASGEQFF.